This TCR beta chain was identified in a study of glioma-infiltrating T cells after dendritic cell vaccination. Study background: Three intradermal dendritic cell vaccine injections were given every two weeks.

Per the germline V gene, CDR1 is SGHRS and CDR2 is YFSETQ. The CDR3 is made up of 16 amino acids. Unmatched junction bases numbered 7, after V lost 2 bases and J lost 4 bases. Primers: 60 V beta forward and 13 J beta reverse. The data were produced by immunoSEQ multiplex PCR, yet TCRdb's version contains in-frame clones alone and is incomplete. The repertoire consists of 90,000 to 100,000 clones, with about 79% occurring once and the leading ten covering 5.5% to 7%. No glioblastoma patient carried an isocitrate dehydrogenase mutation. The rearrangement joins TRBV5-1 to TRBJ1-2, with 11 bases aligning to TRBD1. This TCR came from a human donor with glioblastoma. The specimen comprised blood, sampled before dendritic cell vaccination. CDR3 bases: TGCGCCAGCAGCTTAGCACCAGGACAGGGGGCCTATGGCTACACCTTC. Its protein is CASSLAPGQGAYGYTF.